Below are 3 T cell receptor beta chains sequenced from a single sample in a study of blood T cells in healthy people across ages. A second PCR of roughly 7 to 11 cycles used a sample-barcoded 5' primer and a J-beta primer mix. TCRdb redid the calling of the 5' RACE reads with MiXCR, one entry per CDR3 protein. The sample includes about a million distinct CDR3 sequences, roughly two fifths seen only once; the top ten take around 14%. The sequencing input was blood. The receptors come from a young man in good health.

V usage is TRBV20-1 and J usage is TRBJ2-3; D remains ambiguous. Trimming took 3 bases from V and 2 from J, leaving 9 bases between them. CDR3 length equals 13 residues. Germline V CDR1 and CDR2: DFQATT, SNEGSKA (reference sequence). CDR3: CSASQQTTDTQYF. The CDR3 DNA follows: TGCAGTGCTAGTCAACAGACCACAGATACGCAGTATTTT.

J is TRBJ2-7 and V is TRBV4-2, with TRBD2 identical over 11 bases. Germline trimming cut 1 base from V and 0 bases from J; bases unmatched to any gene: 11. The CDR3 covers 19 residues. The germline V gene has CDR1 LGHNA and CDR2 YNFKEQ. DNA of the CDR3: TGTGCCAGCAGCCAAGTCGTACTAGCGGGGGCCGAGAGCTCCTACGAGCAGTACTTC. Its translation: CASSQVVLAGAESSYEQYF.

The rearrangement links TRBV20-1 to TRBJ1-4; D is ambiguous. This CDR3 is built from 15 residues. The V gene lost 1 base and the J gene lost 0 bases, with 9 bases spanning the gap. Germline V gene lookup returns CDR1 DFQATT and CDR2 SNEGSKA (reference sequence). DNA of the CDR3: TGCAGTGCTAGAGTGTGGACGGCAACTAATGAAAAACTGTTTTTT. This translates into CSARVWTATNEKLFF.